This is a list of T cell receptor beta chains from one sample in a study of blood T cell repertoires in COVID-19. TCRdb keeps only in-frame clones here, not all; method: immunoSEQ multiplex PCR. The top ten clones hold more than 0.95% of a sample with about 210,000 clones, about 90% of them seen once. Source material: peripheral blood. These receptors all stem from a man aged 25 to 45 with acute or convalescent COVID-19. Both conserved end residues are part of each CDR3. Each record gives: D gene, V gene, J gene, clone size, CDR3 DNA, CDR3 protein. The D gene is left open where the match is weak. Some rows have no size entry. The others give once, few or many, or a class for an expanded clone.

d_call: NA; v_call: TRBV28; j_call: TRBJ2-6; clone_size: NA; cdr3_nt: TGTGCCAGCAGTCTCCGAGAGGTATCTGGGGCCAACGTCCTGACTTTC; cdr3_aa: CASSLREVSGANVLTF
d_call: NA; v_call: TRBV28; j_call: TRBJ1-2; clone_size: NA; cdr3_nt: TGTGCCAGCAGTTTAGGGGCCGGACAGTATGGCTACACCTTC; cdr3_aa: CASSLGAGQYGYTF
d_call: NA; v_call: TRBV20-1; j_call: TRBJ2-5; clone_size: NA; cdr3_nt: TGCAACCCTCAGTACCAAGAGACCCAGTACTTC; cdr3_aa: CNPQYQETQYF
d_call: TRBD1; v_call: TRBV5-1; j_call: TRBJ1-6; clone_size: NA; cdr3_nt: TGCGCCAGCAGCGGTGGGACAGCGGGGGATTCACCCCTCCACTTT; cdr3_aa: CASSGGTAGDSPLHF
d_call: TRBD1; v_call: TRBV6-5; j_call: TRBJ1-1; clone_size: NA; cdr3_nt: TGTGCCAGCAGTAAGGGACAGGGTCTAACTGAAGCTTTCTTT; cdr3_aa: CASSKGQGLTEAFF
d_call: TRBD1; v_call: TRBV7-8; j_call: TRBJ1-2; clone_size: NA; cdr3_nt: TGTGCCAGCAGCGACACAGGGGGCTATGGCGGCTACACCTTC; cdr3_aa: CASSDTGGYGGYTF
d_call: TRBD2; v_call: TRBV10-3; j_call: TRBJ2-1; clone_size: NA; cdr3_nt: TGTGCCATCGGTCCCGGACTAGCGGGAGTTCTTGAGCAGTTCTTC; cdr3_aa: CAIGPGLAGVLEQFF
d_call: TRBD1; v_call: TRBV5-5; j_call: TRBJ1-2; clone_size: NA; cdr3_nt: TGTGCCAGCAGCTTGGGGACTCAGGGGGCGAGGGGCTACACCTTC; cdr3_aa: CASSLGTQGARGYTF
d_call: NA; v_call: TRBV28; j_call: TRBJ1-2; clone_size: NA; cdr3_nt: TGTGCCAGCAGTGACCAGGGCGTTAACTATGGCTACACCTTC; cdr3_aa: CASSDQGVNYGYTF
d_call: NA; v_call: TRBV7-7; j_call: TRBJ2-5; clone_size: NA; cdr3_nt: TGTGCTAGCAGCCTGGGGACAGGCCAATCCGGGGGGGAGACCCAGTACTTC; cdr3_aa: CASSLGTGQSGGETQYF
d_call: TRBD1; v_call: TRBV5-8; j_call: TRBJ2-2; clone_size: NA; cdr3_nt: TGTGCCAGCAGCTTGGGCAGGGGGCAAACCGGGGAGCTGTTTTTT; cdr3_aa: CASSLGRGQTGELFF
d_call: NA; v_call: TRBV12-3/TRBV12-4; j_call: TRBJ1-1; clone_size: NA; cdr3_nt: TGTGCCAGCAGTACGGGTTGGAACACTGAAGCTTTCTTT; cdr3_aa: CASSTGWNTEAFF
d_call: NA; v_call: TRBV6-5; j_call: TRBJ2-7; clone_size: NA; cdr3_nt: TGTGCCAGCAGTTCTCCCCGACAGACGACCTACGAGCAGTACTTC; cdr3_aa: CASSSPRQTTYEQYF
d_call: TRBD1; v_call: TRBV27; j_call: TRBJ2-7; clone_size: NA; cdr3_nt: TGTGCCAGCAGGGACGGACAGGGCCAATACGAGCAGTACTTC; cdr3_aa: CASRDGQGQYEQYF
d_call: NA; v_call: TRBV9; j_call: TRBJ2-7; clone_size: NA; cdr3_nt: TGTGCCAGCAGCGTGCTCGACAGCACCTACGAGCAGTACTTC; cdr3_aa: CASSVLDSTYEQYF
d_call: NA; v_call: TRBV30; j_call: TRBJ2-5; clone_size: NA; cdr3_nt: TGTGCCTGGAGTGTCCTAACGGAGACCCAGTACTTC; cdr3_aa: CAWSVLTETQYF
d_call: NA; v_call: TRBV25-1; j_call: TRBJ1-1; clone_size: once; cdr3_nt: TGTGCCAGCAGGCCGAGTGGGGGGGCAAACACTGAAGCTTTCTTT; cdr3_aa: CASRPSGGANTEAFF
d_call: TRBD2; v_call: TRBV27; j_call: TRBJ2-3; clone_size: NA; cdr3_nt: TGTGCCAGCAGTTCTGGACTAGCGGGAGATACGCAGTATTTT; cdr3_aa: CASSSGLAGDTQYF
d_call: TRBD1; v_call: TRBV5-4; j_call: TRBJ1-6; clone_size: NA; cdr3_nt: TGTGCCAGCAGCTCCCTTGACAGGGGGAATAATTCACCCCTCCACTTT; cdr3_aa: CASSSLDRGNNSPLHF
d_call: NA; v_call: TRBV19; j_call: TRBJ1-4; clone_size: once; cdr3_nt: TGTGCCAGTACCACGACGTGGGGAGCGAGGGAAAAACTGTTTTTT; cdr3_aa: CASTTTWGAREKLFF
d_call: TRBD1; v_call: TRBV19; j_call: TRBJ2-3; clone_size: NA; cdr3_nt: TGTGCCAGTAGCGACAGGGGCGGCACAGATACGCAGTATTTT; cdr3_aa: CASSDRGGTDTQYF
d_call: NA; v_call: TRBV5-5; j_call: TRBJ1-5; clone_size: NA; cdr3_nt: TGTGCCAGCAGCCTCCGGACTTATAATCAGCCCCAGCATTTT; cdr3_aa: CASSLRTYNQPQHF